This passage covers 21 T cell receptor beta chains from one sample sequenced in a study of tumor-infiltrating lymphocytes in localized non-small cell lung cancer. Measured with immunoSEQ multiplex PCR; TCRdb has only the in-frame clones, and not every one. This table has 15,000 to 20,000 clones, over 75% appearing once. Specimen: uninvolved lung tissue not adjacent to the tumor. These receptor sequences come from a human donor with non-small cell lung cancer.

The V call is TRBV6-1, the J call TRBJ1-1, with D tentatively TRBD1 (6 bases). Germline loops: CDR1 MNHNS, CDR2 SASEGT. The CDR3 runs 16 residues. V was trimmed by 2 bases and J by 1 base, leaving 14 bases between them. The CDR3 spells CASSEWAGQQNTEAFF. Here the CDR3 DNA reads TGTGCCAGCAGTGAATGGGCAGGACAGCAGAACACTGAAGCTTTCTTT.

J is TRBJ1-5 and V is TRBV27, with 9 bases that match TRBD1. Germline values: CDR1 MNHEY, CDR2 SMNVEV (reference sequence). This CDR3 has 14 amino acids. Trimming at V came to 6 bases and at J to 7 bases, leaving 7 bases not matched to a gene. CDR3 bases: TGTGCCAGCAGGAGGACAGGGGAGGAACAGCCCCAGCATTTT. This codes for CASRRTGEEQPQHF.

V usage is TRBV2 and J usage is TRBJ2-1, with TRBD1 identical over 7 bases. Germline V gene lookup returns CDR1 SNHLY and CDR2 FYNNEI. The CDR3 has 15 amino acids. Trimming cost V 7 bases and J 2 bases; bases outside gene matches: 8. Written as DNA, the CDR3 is TGTGCCAGCACAGATCGACAGGGAACCTACAATGAGCAGTTCTTC. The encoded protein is CASTDRQGTYNEQFF.

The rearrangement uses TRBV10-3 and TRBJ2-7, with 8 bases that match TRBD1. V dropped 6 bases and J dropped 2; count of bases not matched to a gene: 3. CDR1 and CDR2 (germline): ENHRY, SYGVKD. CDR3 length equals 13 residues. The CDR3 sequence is CAIRGTGTYEQYF. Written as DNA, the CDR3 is TGTGCCATCAGAGGGACAGGAACCTACGAGCAGTACTTC.

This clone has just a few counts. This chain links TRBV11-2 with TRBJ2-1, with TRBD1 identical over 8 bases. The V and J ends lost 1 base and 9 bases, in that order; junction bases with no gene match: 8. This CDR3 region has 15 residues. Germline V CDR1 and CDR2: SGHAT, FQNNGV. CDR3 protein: CASSLGPGGSIEQFF. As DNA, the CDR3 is TGTGCCAGCAGCTTAGGTCCAGGGGGCTCGATTGAGCAGTTCTTC.

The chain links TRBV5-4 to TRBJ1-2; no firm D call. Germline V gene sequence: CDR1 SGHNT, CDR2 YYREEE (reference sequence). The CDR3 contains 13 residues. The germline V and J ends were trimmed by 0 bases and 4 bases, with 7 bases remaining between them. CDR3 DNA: TGTGCCAGCAGCTTGGATTCAGCCTATGGCTACACCTTC. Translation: CASSLDSAYGYTF.

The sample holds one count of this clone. This chain's CDR3 is CASSTGITDTQYF. The CDR3 DNA reads TGCGCCAGCAGCACTGGAATCACAGATACGCAGTATTTT. This rearrangement joins TRBV5-1 to TRBJ2-3; no firm D call. CDR1 and CDR2 (germline): SGHRS, YFSETQ. This CDR3 has 13 residues. V was trimmed by 4 bases and J by 2 bases, leaving 8 bases between them.

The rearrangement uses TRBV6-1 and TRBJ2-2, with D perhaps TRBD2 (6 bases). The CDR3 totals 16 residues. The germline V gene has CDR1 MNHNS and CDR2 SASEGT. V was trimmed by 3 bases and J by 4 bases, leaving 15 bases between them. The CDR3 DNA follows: TGTGCCAGCAGTGACGAAGGGGCGCGGGGCACCGGGGAGCTGTTTTTT. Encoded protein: CASSDEGARGTGELFF.

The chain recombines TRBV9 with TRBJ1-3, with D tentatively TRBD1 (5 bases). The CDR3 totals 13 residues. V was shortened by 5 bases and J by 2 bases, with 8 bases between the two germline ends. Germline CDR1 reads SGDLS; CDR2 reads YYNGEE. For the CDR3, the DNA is TGTGCCAGCAGACAGGAAGCTGGAAACACCATATATTTT. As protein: CASRQEAGNTIYF.

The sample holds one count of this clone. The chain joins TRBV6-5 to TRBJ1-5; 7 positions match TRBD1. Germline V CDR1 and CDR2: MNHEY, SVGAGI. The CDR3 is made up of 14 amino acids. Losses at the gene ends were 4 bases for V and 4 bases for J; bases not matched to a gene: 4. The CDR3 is CASSSGQKNQPQHF. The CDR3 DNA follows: TGTGCCAGCAGTTCGGGACAGAAGAATCAGCCCCAGCATTTT.

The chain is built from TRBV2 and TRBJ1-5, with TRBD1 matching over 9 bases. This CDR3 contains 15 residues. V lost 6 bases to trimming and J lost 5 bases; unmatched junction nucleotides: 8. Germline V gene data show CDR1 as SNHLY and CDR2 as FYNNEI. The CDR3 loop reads CASRPDRGVHQPQHF. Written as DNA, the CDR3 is TGTGCCAGCAGACCCGACAGGGGGGTACATCAGCCCCAGCATTTT.

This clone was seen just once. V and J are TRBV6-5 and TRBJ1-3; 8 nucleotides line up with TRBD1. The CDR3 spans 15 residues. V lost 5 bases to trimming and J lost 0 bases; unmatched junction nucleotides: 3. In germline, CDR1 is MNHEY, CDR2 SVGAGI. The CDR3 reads CASSGTGRSGNTIYF. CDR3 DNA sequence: TGTGCCAGCAGTGGGACAGGCCGCTCTGGAAACACCATATATTTT.

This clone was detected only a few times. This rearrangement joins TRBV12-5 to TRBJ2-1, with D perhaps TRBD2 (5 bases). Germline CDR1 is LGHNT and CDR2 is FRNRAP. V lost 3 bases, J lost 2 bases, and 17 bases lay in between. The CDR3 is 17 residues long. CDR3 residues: CASGFRTAAYPYNEQFF. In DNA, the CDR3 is TGTGCTAGTGGTTTCCGAACAGCGGCCTATCCCTACAATGAGCAGTTCTTC.

The CDR3 DNA reads as TGTGCCAGCAGTGCCCATTACAGGGGCCGCTACACCTTC. Amino acids: CASSAHYRGRYTF. The chain links TRBV27 to TRBJ1-2, with 7 bases that match TRBD1. CDR3 length: 13 amino acids. Germline V gives CDR1 MNHEY, CDR2 SMNVEV (reference sequence). Trimming cost V 5 bases and J 9 bases; bases outside gene matches: 9.

For the CDR3, the DNA is TGTGCCAGTACCTGGGGGACAGGGGGTGAAAAACTGTTTTTT. Its translation is CASTWGTGGEKLFF. This chain uses TRBV19 with TRBJ1-4, with 11 bases fitting TRBD1. V shed 7 bases and J 7 bases; nucleotides not matched to a gene: 5. CDR3 length: 14 amino acids. Germline values: CDR1 LNHDA, CDR2 SQIVND (reference sequence).

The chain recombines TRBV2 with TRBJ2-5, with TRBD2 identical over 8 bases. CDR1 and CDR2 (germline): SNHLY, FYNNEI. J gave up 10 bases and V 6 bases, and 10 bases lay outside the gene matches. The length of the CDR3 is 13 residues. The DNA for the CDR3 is TGTGCCAGCAGCGCTGGACCCGGGGGGGACCAGTACTTC. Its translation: CASSAGPGGDQYF.

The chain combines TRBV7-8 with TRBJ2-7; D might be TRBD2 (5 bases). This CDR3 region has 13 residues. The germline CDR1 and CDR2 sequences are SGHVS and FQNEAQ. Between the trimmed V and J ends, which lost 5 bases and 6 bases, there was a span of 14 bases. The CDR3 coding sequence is TGTGCCAGCAGCCAGACGGGGTACGGCGAGCAGTACTTC. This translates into CASSQTGYGEQYF.

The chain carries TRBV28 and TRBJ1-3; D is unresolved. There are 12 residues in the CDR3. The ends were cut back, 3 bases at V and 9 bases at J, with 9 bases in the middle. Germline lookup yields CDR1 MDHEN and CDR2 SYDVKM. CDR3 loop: CASSFGLSTIYF. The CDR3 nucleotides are TGTGCCAGCAGTTTTGGCCTAAGCACCATATATTTT.

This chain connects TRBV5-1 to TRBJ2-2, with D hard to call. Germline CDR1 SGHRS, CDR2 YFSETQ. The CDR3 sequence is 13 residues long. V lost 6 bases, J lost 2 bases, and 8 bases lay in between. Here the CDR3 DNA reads TGCGCCAGCAAGATGAAAAACACCGGGGAGCTGTTTTTT. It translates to CASKMKNTGELFF. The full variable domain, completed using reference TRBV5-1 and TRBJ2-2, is KAGVTQTPRYLIKTRGQQVTLSCSPISGHRSVSWYQQTPGQGLQFLFEYFSETQRNKGNFPGRFSGRQFSNSRSEMNVSTLELGDSALYLCASKMKNTGELFFGEGSRLTVL.

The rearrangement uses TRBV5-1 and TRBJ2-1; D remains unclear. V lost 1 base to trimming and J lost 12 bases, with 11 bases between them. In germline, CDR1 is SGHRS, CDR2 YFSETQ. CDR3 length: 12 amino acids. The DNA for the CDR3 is TGCGCCAGCAGCTTGACGGGCATGGGGCAGTTCTTC. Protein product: CASSLTGMGQFF.

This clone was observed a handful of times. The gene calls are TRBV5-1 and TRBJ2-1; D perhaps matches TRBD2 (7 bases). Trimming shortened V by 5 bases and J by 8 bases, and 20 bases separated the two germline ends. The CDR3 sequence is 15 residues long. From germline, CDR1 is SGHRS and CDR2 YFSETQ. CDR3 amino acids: CASSYTGGELDEQFF. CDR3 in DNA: TGCGCCAGCAGTTATACGGGGGGCGAGTTAGATGAGCAGTTCTTC.